This entry concerns a single T cell receptor beta chain. This specimen belongs to a study of blood T cells in healthy people across ages. Germline assignment: CDR1 SQVTM and CDR2 ANQGSEA. This CDR3 is 12 amino acids long. Trimming left V 6 bases short and J 7 bases short, with 15 bases between. The draw of peripheral blood yielded roughly 9.4 milliliters from each donor. Then a second PCR, running about 6 to 11 cycles, was carried out with a sample-barcoded 5' primer and a J-beta primer mix. TCRdb reprocessed the 5' RACE reads via MiXCR and lists one record per CDR3 protein. The sample consists of about 510,000 distinct CDR3 sequences, roughly a quarter of them appearing once. These sequences were also reported in another study, on T cells of mothers and their children.

The sequencing input was blood. This sequence joins TRBV29-1 and TRBJ1-2, with D maybe TRBD1 (6 bases). The origin of this receptor is a boy aged 2 to 10 in good health. The CDR3 loop reads CSVGTGTSGYTF. Here the CDR3 DNA reads TGCAGCGTGGGGACTGGGACATCTGGCTACACCTTC.